These 21 T cell receptor beta chains were sequenced from one sample in a study of cytomegalovirus exposure and HLA in healthy donors. The primer mix had 60 Vbeta and 13 Jbeta primers. TCRdb keeps only in-frame clones here, not all; method: immunoSEQ multiplex PCR. The sample consists of fewer than 150,000 clones, 85% of them appearing once. The sequenced material came from PBMCs. These TCRs come from a woman aged 25 to 39 in good health and CMV-seropositive.

This sequence joins TRBV18 and TRBJ2-2; 9 bases line up with TRBD2. Trimming cost V 1 base and J 1 base; bases outside gene matches: 4. This CDR3 contains 17 residues. Per the germline V gene, CDR1 is KGHSH and CDR2 is LQKENI. The CDR3 loop is CASSPQQLAGNTGELFF. CDR3 bases: TGTGCCAGCTCACCACAGCAACTAGCGGGGAACACCGGGGAGCTGTTTTTT. The whole variable domain, remainder taken from reference TRBV18 and TRBJ2-2, is NAGVMQNPRHLVRRRGQEARLRCSPMKGHSHVYWYRQLPEEGLKFMVYLQKENIIDESGMPKERFSAEFPKEGPSILRIQQVVRGDSAAYFCASSPQQLAGNTGELFFGEGSRLTVL.

This chain connects TRBV12-5 to TRBJ2-1; a weak D match, TRBD1 (6 bases). Per the germline V gene, CDR1 is LGHNT and CDR2 is FRNRAP. The germline V and J ends were trimmed by 2 bases and 0 bases, with 11 bases remaining between them. The CDR3 is 16 residues long. CDR3 in DNA: TGTGCTAGTGGTTTGCCGACAGGCCGCTCCTACAATGAGCAGTTCTTC. This gives the protein CASGLPTGRSYNEQFF. Together with reference TRBV12-5 and TRBJ2-1, the CDR3 gives the full variable domain: DARVTQTPRHKVTEMGQEVTMRCQPILGHNTVFWYRQTMMQGLELLAYFRNRAPLDDSGMPKDRFSAEMPDATLATLKIQPSEPRDSAVYFCASGLPTGRSYNEQFFGPGTRLTVL.

The chain employs TRBV5-6 and TRBJ1-1, with D possibly matching TRBD1 (5 bases). V lost 2 bases, J lost 0 bases, and 8 bases lay in between. CDR1 and CDR2 from the germline V gene are SGHDT and YYEEEE. There are 14 residues in the CDR3. This CDR3 reads CASSLGRVNTEAFF. CDR3 sequence (DNA): TGTGCCAGCAGCTTAGGCAGGGTGAACACTGAAGCTTTCTTT.

The gene calls are TRBV10-3 and TRBJ1-1, with 7 bases fitting TRBD1. Germline lookup yields CDR1 ENHRY and CDR2 SYGVKD. V trimming: 6 bases; J trimming: 7 bases; junction bases outside the gene matches: 8. The CDR3 runs to 13 residues. The CDR3 is CAISSGTVLEAFF. The CDR3 DNA reads TGTGCCATCAGCTCCGGGACAGTTCTTGAAGCTTTCTTT.

In nucleotides, the CDR3 is TGTGCCAGCAGCTTAGCGGGACAGGGTGGCTATGGCTACACCTTC. It yields the protein CASSLAGQGGYGYTF. The chain uses TRBV11-2 and TRBJ1-2; 9 positions agree with TRBD1. V dropped 1 base and J dropped 4; count of bases not matched to a gene: 4. Germline loops: CDR1 SGHAT, CDR2 FQNNGV. The CDR3 length is 15 residues.

This clone came up once. Other DNA sequences from this sample encode an identical CDR3 as well. The gene calls are TRBV9 and TRBJ2-5; D is undetermined. Trimming shortened V by 4 bases and J by 5 bases, and 18 bases separated the two germline ends. The germline gives CDR1 SGDLS, CDR2 YYNGEE. The CDR3 contains 15 residues. CDR3 in amino acids: CASSPTPRPWETQYF. The DNA for the CDR3 is TGTGCCAGCAGCCCGACACCAAGGCCCTGGGAGACCCAGTACTTC.

The chain uses TRBV2 and TRBJ1-2; 7 bases align to TRBD1. The V gene's germline CDR1 is SNHLY and CDR2 FYNNEI. The CDR3 extends over 12 amino acids. Unmatched junction bases numbered 0, after V lost 2 bases and J lost 6 bases. The CDR3 DNA sequence: TGTGCCAGCAGTGAACAGGGGGATGGCTACACCTTC. Translating gives CASSEQGDGYTF.

This clone was seen a few times. The chain combines TRBV7-9 with TRBJ1-2; TRBD1 agrees at 8 bases. The CDR3 sequence is 12 residues long. The V gene end was trimmed by 11 bases and the J gene end by 3 bases; junction bases not matched to a gene: 5. Germline CDR1 reads SEHNR; CDR2 reads FQNEAQ (reference sequence). The CDR3, as DNA: TGTGCCGGAGACAGGGGTGACTATGGCTACACCTTC. Amino acids: CAGDRGDYGYTF.

The chain employs TRBV4-1 and TRBJ2-1, with 10 nucleotides matching TRBD2. The ends lost 4 bases at V and 1 base at J; junction bases unmatched: 4. Per the germline V gene, CDR1 is MGHRA and CDR2 is YSYEKL. CDR3 length equals 16 residues. The CDR3 sequence is CASSLLLAGSYNEQFF. Here the CDR3 DNA reads TGCGCCAGCAGCCTCCTACTAGCGGGGTCCTACAATGAGCAGTTCTTC.

The chain is built from TRBV30 and TRBJ2-3; a possible D gene is TRBD2 (6 bases). The CDR3 is 13 amino acids. Trimming shortened V by 8 bases and J by 5 bases, and 17 bases separated the two germline ends. Germline V CDR1 and CDR2: GTSNPN, SVGIG (reference sequence). CDR3 sequence reads: CASSLASQDTQYF. DNA of the CDR3: TGTGCCAGCTCCCTAGCGAGCCAAGATACGCAGTATTTT.

This chain connects TRBV28 to TRBJ1-6; TRBD1 is a possible D gene (5 bases). Germline CDR1 and CDR2: MDHEN and SYDVKM. This CDR3 region has 16 residues. The V gene lost 5 bases and the J gene lost 8 bases, with 19 bases spanning the gap. This chain's CDR3 is CASSAPRGGVDSPLHF. CDR3 in DNA: TGTGCCAGCAGTGCCCCTCGGGGGGGGGTAGATTCACCCCTCCACTTT.

This sequence joins TRBV5-4 and TRBJ2-5, with 7 positions matching TRBD1. Trimming removed 3 bases from V and 1 base from J; junction bases left unmatched: 3. Looked up from germline, CDR1 is SGHNT and CDR2 is YYREEE (reference sequence). The CDR3 sequence is 14 residues long. In nucleotides, the CDR3 is TGTGCCAGCAGCTCCCGGGACAGCCAAGAGACCCAGTACTTC. Protein: CASSSRDSQETQYF.

V and J are TRBV18 and TRBJ2-3, with 7 bases fitting TRBD2. V shed 6 bases and J 0 bases; nucleotides not matched to a gene: 3. The germline V gene has CDR1 KGHSH and CDR2 LQKENI. This CDR3 is 14 amino acids long. CDR3 sequence: CASSIAGSTDTQYF. The DNA of the CDR3 is TGTGCCAGCTCGATAGCGGGTAGCACAGATACGCAGTATTTT.

This clone was counted between two and nine times. V is TRBV14 and J is TRBJ2-1, with 9 bases aligning to TRBD2. Germline-derived CDR1 and CDR2 are SGHDN and FVKESK. CDR3 length: 16 residues. The ends lost 0 bases at V and 7 bases at J; junction bases unmatched: 7. CDR3 sequence: CASSQDQSAGGNEQFF. CDR3 sequence (DNA): TGTGCCAGCAGCCAAGATCAATCGGCGGGGGGGAATGAGCAGTTCTTC.

The CDR3 sequence: CASSLPGRGALHF. The CDR3 nucleotides read TGTGCCAGCAGTCTTCCAGGGAGGGGGGCCCTCCACTTT. The rearrangement joins TRBV28 to TRBJ1-6; perhaps TRBD1 as D (6 bases). From germline, CDR1 is MDHEN and CDR2 SYDVKM. Trimming left V 5 bases short and J 14 bases short, with 16 bases between. The CDR3 consists of 13 residues. Full variable domain (rest looked up from reference TRBV28 and TRBJ1-6): DVKVTQSSRYLVKRTGEKVFLECVQDMDHENMFWYRQDPGLGLRLIYFSYDVKMKEKGDIPEGYSVSREKKERFSLILESASTNQTSMYLCASSLPGRGALHFGNGTRLTVT.

The chain has TRBV7-3 and TRBJ2-1; 9 bases agree with TRBD2. This CDR3 has 15 amino acids. Germline CDR1 and CDR2: SGHTA and FQGTGA. The J segment lost 4 bases and the V segment lost 2 bases, leaving 3 bases of the junction unmatched. For the CDR3, the DNA is TGTGCCAGCAGCTTATCTAGCGGGAAGTACAATGAGCAGTTCTTC. Protein: CASSLSSGKYNEQFF.

The V call is TRBV4-1, the J call TRBJ2-3; 7 positions match TRBD2. CDR1 MGHRA and CDR2 YSYEKL come from the germline V gene. V gave up 8 bases and J gave up 4 bases; unmatched junction bases: 9. The CDR3 has 14 amino acids. CDR3 amino acids: CASSSLAAADTQYF. CDR3 coding DNA: TGCGCCAGCTCCTCCCTAGCGGCGGCAGATACGCAGTATTTT.

The CDR3 sequence: CASSLDGPSSYNEQFF. The CDR3 DNA follows: TGCGCCAGCAGCTTGGATGGCCCTAGCTCCTACAATGAGCAGTTCTTC. The rearrangement links TRBV5-1 to TRBJ2-1, with D unclear. Germline lookup yields CDR1 SGHRS and CDR2 YFSETQ. The V end was cut by 0 bases, the J end by 0 bases, with 10 bases between. This CDR3 is built from 16 residues.

The V gene is TRBV2, the J gene TRBJ1-6; D ambiguous. CDR1 SNHLY and CDR2 FYNNEI come from the germline V gene. The germline V and J ends were trimmed by 6 bases and 8 bases, with 5 bases remaining between them. CDR3 size: 11 residues. The CDR3 sequence is CASRSDSPLHF. CDR3 bases: TGTGCCAGCAGGTCAGATTCACCCCTCCACTTT.

V is TRBV28 and J is TRBJ2-7; D perhaps matches TRBD1 (6 bases). V lost 2 bases and J lost 0, with 14 bases in between. CDR3 length equals 16 residues. Germline-derived CDR1 and CDR2 are MDHEN and SYDVKM. The CDR3 DNA is TGTGCCAGCAGTTTAGGTGGACAGCCCTTCTCCTACGAGCAGTACTTC. Its protein is CASSLGGQPFSYEQYF.

The V call is TRBV30, the J call TRBJ1-2, with 8 nucleotides matching TRBD1. CDR3 length: 13 amino acids. V dropped 5 bases and J dropped 4; count of bases not matched to a gene: 6. Germline loops: CDR1 GTSNPN, CDR2 SVGIG (reference sequence). CDR3 DNA: TGTGCCTGGGTTCGGGACAGGCCCTATGGCTACACCTTC. Encoded protein: CAWVRDRPYGYTF.